This TCR beta chain was sequenced during a study of cytotoxic CD8 clonotypes in ibrutinib-treated CLL. Study results and caveats: On treatment, the uncommon public clonotypes contracted or remained stable. Sampling of sustained-remission and progressing patients occurred at differing times.

CDR1 and CDR2 from the germline V gene are LNHDA and SQIVND (reference sequence). With 1 base removed from V and 2 bases from J, the gap between germline ends came to 11 bases. CDR3 length equals 15 residues. Assay used: immunoSEQ multiplex PCR; TCRdb lists only in-frame clones, some missing. The table lists some 92,000 clones, around 77% of them singletons, with roughly 24% in the top ten. This clone was counted ten times or more. The antigen remains undetermined. The chain combines TRBV19 with TRBJ2-5; D unclear. The sample here was PBMCs, taken after 24 months of ibrutinib treatment. This clonotype was obtained from a human donor with chronic lymphocytic leukemia. CDR3 in amino acids: CASSIAATGQETQYF. DNA of the CDR3: TGTGCCAGTAGTATAGCCGCTACCGGACAAGAGACCCAGTACTTC.